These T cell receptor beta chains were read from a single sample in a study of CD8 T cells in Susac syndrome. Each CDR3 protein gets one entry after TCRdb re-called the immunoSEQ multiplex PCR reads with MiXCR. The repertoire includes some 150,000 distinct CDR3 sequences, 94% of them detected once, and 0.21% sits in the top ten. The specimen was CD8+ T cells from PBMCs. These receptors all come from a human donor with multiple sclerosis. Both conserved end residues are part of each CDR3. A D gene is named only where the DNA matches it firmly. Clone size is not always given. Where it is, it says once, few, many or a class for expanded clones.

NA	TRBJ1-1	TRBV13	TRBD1	CASSQTGTEAFF	TGTGCCAGCAGCCAGACAGGGACTGAAGCTTTCTTT
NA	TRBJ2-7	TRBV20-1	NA	CSAKVGTVYEQYF	TGCAGTGCTAAAGTAGGGACCGTCTACGAGCAGTACTTC
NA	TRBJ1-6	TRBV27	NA	CASSDRDVSSYNSPLHF	TGTGCCAGCAGTGACCGGGACGTAAGCTCCTATAATTCACCCCTCCACTTT
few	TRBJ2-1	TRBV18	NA	CASSPGSSYNEQFF	TGTGCCAGCTCCCCGGGGTCCTCCTACAATGAGCAGTTCTTC
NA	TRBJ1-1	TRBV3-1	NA	CASSHRAIRLQEAFF	TGTGCCAGCAGCCACAGGGCGATACGGCTTCAGGAAGCTTTCTTT
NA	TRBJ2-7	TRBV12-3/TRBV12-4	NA	CASSPRDTFFEQYF	TGTGCCAGCAGTCCACGGGACACCTTTTTCGAGCAGTACTTC
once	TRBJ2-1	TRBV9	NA	CASSVELNNEQFF	TGTGCCAGCAGCGTCGAATTGAACAATGAGCAGTTCTTC
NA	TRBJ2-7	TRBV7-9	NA	CASSQRTGSSYEQYF	TGTGCCAGCAGCCAACGGACGGGCAGCTCCTACGAGCAGTACTTC
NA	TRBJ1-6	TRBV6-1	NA	CASSDLDSQRAPLHF	TGTGCCAGCAGTGACCTTGACAGCCAACGAGCACCCCTCCACTTT
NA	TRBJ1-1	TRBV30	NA	CACARVPNTEAFF	TGTGCCTGTGCCAGGGTGCCGAACACTGAAGCTTTCTTT
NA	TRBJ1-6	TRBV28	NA	CASTISGGSSYNSPLHF	TGTGCCAGCACCATAAGCGGCGGGAGCTCCTATAATTCACCCCTCCACTTT
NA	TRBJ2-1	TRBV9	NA	CASSVGEEQFF	TGTGCCAGCAGCGTAGGAGAGGAGCAGTTCTTC
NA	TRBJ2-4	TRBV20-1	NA	CSARDRGAGLAKNIQYF	TGCAGTGCTAGAGATAGGGGGGCCGGGTTAGCCAAAAACATTCAGTACTTC
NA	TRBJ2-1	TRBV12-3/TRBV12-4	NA	CASSSPGTVNEQFF	TGTGCCAGCAGTTCGCCCGGGACTGTGAATGAGCAGTTCTTC
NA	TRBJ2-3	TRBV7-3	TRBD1	CASSPGQGASDTQYF	TGTGCCAGCAGCCCGGGACAGGGGGCGTCGGATACGCAGTATTTT
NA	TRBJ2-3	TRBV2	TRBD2	CASRMTSGGSTDTQYF	TGTGCCAGCAGGATGACTAGCGGGGGATCCACAGATACGCAGTATTTT
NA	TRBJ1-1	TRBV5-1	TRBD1	CASSSTGTAAEAFF	TGCGCCAGCAGCTCGACAGGGACGGCGGCTGAAGCTTTCTTT
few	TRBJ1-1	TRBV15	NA	CATSRDRAANTEAFF	TGTGCCACCAGCAGAGATCGGGCGGCGAACACCGAAGCTTTCTTT
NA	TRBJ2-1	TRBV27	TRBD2	CASTGLAVVDEQFF	TGTGCCAGTACTGGACTAGCAGTGGTCGATGAGCAGTTCTTC
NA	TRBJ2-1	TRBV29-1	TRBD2	CSVQGLLASGLSYNEQFF	TGCAGCGTTCAAGGTTTGTTGGCTAGCGGACTCTCCTACAATGAGCAGTTCTTC
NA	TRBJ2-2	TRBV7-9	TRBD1	CASSQKRTGSSNTGELFF	TGTGCCAGCAGCCAAAAACGGACAGGTTCCTCGAACACCGGGGAGCTGTTTTTT
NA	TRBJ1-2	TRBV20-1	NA	CSARDVANYGYTF	TGCAGTGCTAGAGATGTGGCAAACTATGGCTACACCTTC
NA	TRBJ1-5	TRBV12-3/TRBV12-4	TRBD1	CASSPRQGSQPQHF	TGTGCCAGCAGCCCGAGACAGGGTTCTCAGCCCCAGCATTTT
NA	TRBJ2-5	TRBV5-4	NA	CASSLEGHQYF	TGTGCCAGCAGCTTGGAGGGGCACCAGTACTTC
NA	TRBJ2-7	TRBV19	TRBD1	CASSSGQGGYEQYF	TGTGCCAGTAGTAGCGGACAGGGTGGGTACGAGCAGTACTTC
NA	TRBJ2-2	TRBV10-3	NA	CAIRSGYTGELFF	TGTGCCATCAGGTCAGGGTACACCGGGGAGCTGTTTTTT
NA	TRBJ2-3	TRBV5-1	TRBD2	CASSPQSGGGYTDTQYF	TGCGCCAGCAGCCCCCAAAGTGGCGGGGGATACACAGATACGCAGTATTTT
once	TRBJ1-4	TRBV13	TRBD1	CASSDRANEKLFF	TGTGCCAGCAGCGACAGGGCTAATGAAAAACTGTTTTTT
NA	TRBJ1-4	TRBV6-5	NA	CASSYGVVGSTNEKLFF	TGTGCCAGCAGTTACGGGGTGGTGGGGTCAACTAATGAAAAACTGTTTTTT
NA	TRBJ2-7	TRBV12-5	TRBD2	CASGLPGLIYEQYF	TGTGCTAGTGGACTTCCGGGACTAATCTACGAGCAGTACTTC
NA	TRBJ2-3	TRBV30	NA	CAWRREQYTDTQYF	TGTGCCTGGAGGAGGGAACAGTACACAGATACGCAGTATTTT
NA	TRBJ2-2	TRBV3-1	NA	CASSQDLRTRTGELFF	TGTGCCAGCAGCCAAGATTTAAGGACTCGCACCGGGGAGCTGTTTTTT
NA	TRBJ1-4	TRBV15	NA	CATRKVTNEKLFF	TGTGCCACCAGAAAGGTTACTAATGAAAAACTGTTTTTT
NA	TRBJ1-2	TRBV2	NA	CASIGTLGYTF	TGTGCCAGCATTGGGACACTCGGCTACACCTTC
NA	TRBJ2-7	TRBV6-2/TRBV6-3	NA	CASSYSAGAEQYF	TGTGCCAGCAGTTACTCTGCAGGGGCCGAGCAGTACTTC
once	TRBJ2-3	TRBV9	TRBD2	CASSVVASGATDTQYF	TGTGCCAGCAGCGTAGTGGCTAGCGGGGCCACAGATACGCAGTATTTT
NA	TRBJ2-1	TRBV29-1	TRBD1	CSVEMGQGAYNEQFF	TGCAGCGTTGAAATGGGACAGGGGGCATACAATGAGCAGTTCTTC